These 17 T cell receptor beta chains were all obtained from the same sample, sequenced in a study of cytomegalovirus exposure and HLA in healthy donors. With 60 Vbeta and 13 Jbeta primers, the PCR was carried out. This table comes from immunoSEQ multiplex PCR, and its TCRdb copy is limited to in-frame clones, with some not included. The table lists under 200,000 clones, roughly four fifths of them singletons. Sequencing was performed on PBMCs. Source of these receptors: a woman under 30 in good health and CMV-seronegative.

V usage is TRBV4-3 and J usage is TRBJ2-7; TRBD2 matches at 9 bases. Germline values: CDR1 LGHNA, CDR2 YSLEER. This CDR3 region has 18 residues. Trimming took 0 bases from V and 0 from J; bases not matched to a gene: 9. This CDR3 reads CASSQDYSSGTSSYEQYF. DNA of the CDR3: TGCGCCAGCAGCCAAGACTATTCTAGCGGGACTTCCTCCTACGAGCAGTACTTC.

The sample holds one count of this clone. V usage is TRBV15 and J usage is TRBJ2-7, with D possibly TRBD1 on 6 matching bases. Trimming left V 0 bases short and J 3 bases short, with 15 bases between. The CDR3 is made up of 16 amino acids. CDR1 is LNHNV and CDR2 is YYDKDF in the germline V gene (reference sequence). Here the CDR3 DNA reads TGTGCCACCAGCAGAGATCTACAGGGAAGCCTCTACGAGCAGTACTTC. As protein: CATSRDLQGSLYEQYF.

The chain links TRBV6-1 to TRBJ2-7, with a possible D match to TRBD2 (6 bases). Germline V gene sequence: CDR1 MNHNS, CDR2 SASEGT. This CDR3 has 16 amino acids. Trimming stripped 1 base from V and 4 bases from J, with 17 bases between. The CDR3 DNA is TGTGCCAGCAGTGAAGAAGGAGCGGGCACCCAATACGAGCAGTACGTC. Protein sequence: CASSEEGAGTQYEQYV.

The CDR3 reads CASRAQGLSTDTQYF. Here the CDR3 DNA reads TGTGCCAGCAGGGCACAGGGCCTGTCCACAGATACGCAGTATTTT. This sequence joins TRBV2 and TRBJ2-3; TRBD1 might be the D (6 bases). V lost 6 bases, J lost 2 bases, and 15 bases lay in between. The length of the CDR3 is 15 residues. The V gene's germline CDR1 is SNHLY and CDR2 FYNNEI.

There are a few counts of this clone. The rearrangement uses TRBV4-1 and TRBJ1-5, with 7 bases that match TRBD1. V gave up 0 bases and J gave up 5 bases; unmatched junction bases: 4. The germline V gene encodes CDR1 MGHRA and CDR2 YSYEKL. The CDR3 loop spans 15 amino acids. The CDR3 sequence is CASSQDRGRHQPQHF. In DNA, the CDR3 is TGCGCCAGCAGCCAAGATAGGGGGCGCCATCAGCCCCAGCATTTT.

The chain is built from TRBV30 and TRBJ2-3, with a weak D call TRBD2 (6 bases). The V gene's germline CDR1 is GTSNPN and CDR2 SVGIG (reference sequence). The CDR3 runs 15 residues. The V end lost 4 bases, the J end lost 0 bases, and 14 bases lay between the germline ends. This CDR3 is CAWTKPSGSTDTQYF. CDR3 DNA sequence: TGTGCCTGGACCAAGCCAAGCGGGAGCACAGATACGCAGTATTTT. Variable domain in full (rest from reference TRBV30 and TRBJ2-3): SQTIHQWPATLVQPVGSPLSLECTVEGTSNPNLYWYRQAAGRGLQLLFYSVGIGQISSEVPQNLSASRPQDRQFILSSKKLLLSDSGFYLCAWTKPSGSTDTQYFGPGTRLTVL.

This clone was seen a few times. The chain joins TRBV27 to TRBJ2-2, with TRBD2 matching 9 bases. The V segment lost 0 bases and the J segment 1 base; nucleotides outside the gene matches: 12. CDR1 and CDR2 from the germline V gene are MNHEY and SMNVEV (reference sequence). This CDR3 has 20 amino acids. CDR3 protein: CASSLSGKRAGGENTGELFF. The CDR3 coding sequence is TGTGCCAGCAGTTTATCGGGAAAGAGAGCGGGAGGAGAGAACACCGGGGAGCTGTTTTTT.

The gene calls are TRBV18 and TRBJ2-1; TRBD2 agrees at 9 bases. Losses at the gene ends were 1 base for V and 5 bases for J; bases not matched to a gene: 6. The CDR3 totals 16 residues. Germline assignment: CDR1 KGHSH and CDR2 LQKENI. CDR3 protein: CASSPLSSGIDNEQFF. CDR3 DNA sequence: TGTGCCAGCTCACCACTATCTAGCGGGATAGACAATGAGCAGTTCTTC.

The chain employs TRBV30 and TRBJ2-3; maybe TRBD2 (6 bases). This CDR3 spans 15 amino acids. CDR1 and CDR2 from the germline V gene are GTSNPN and SVGIG (reference sequence). The V and J ends lost 4 bases and 4 bases respectively, with 18 bases between them. The CDR3 region has the DNA TGTGCCTGGAAGGAGGGGTGGGCCCGGGCAGATACGCAGTATTTT. Amino acids: CAWKEGWARADTQYF.

V and J are TRBV28 and TRBJ1-1; D not resolved. Per germline, CDR1 MDHEN and CDR2 SYDVKM. The CDR3 consists of 11 residues. V lost 8 bases to trimming and J lost 1 base, with 5 bases between them. The CDR3 sequence: CASVGNTEAFF. DNA of the CDR3: TGTGCCAGCGTCGGGAACACTGAAGCTTTCTTT.

This chain connects TRBV29-1 to TRBJ2-2, with D hard to call. V shed 4 bases and J shed 3 bases, with 9 bases lying between them. Per the germline V gene, CDR1 is SQVTM and CDR2 is ANQGSEA. This CDR3 spans 13 amino acids. The CDR3 spells CSVARPDTGELFF. CDR3 DNA: TGCAGCGTTGCTAGGCCGGACACCGGGGAGCTGTTTTTT.

The CDR3 DNA is TGTGCCAGCAGCTCGGTCCTGGGGCGCGACACTGAAGCTTTCTTT. It is translated as CASSSVLGRDTEAFF. The rearrangement uses TRBV7-6 and TRBJ1-1, with D perhaps matching TRBD1 (5 bases). The ends were cut back, 4 bases at V and 3 bases at J, with 15 bases in the middle. CDR3 size: 15 residues. Germline values: CDR1 SGHVS, CDR2 FNYEAQ.

This clone was seen a single time. The chain employs TRBV5-1 and TRBJ1-2; 7 bases fit TRBD1. Trimming at V came to 9 bases and at J to 7 bases, leaving 18 bases not matched to a gene. CDR1 is SGHRS, CDR2 YFSETQ, per germline. This CDR3 comprises 15 residues. The CDR3 sequence is CATQQSTGIVGGYTF. CDR3 bases: TGCGCCACCCAGCAGTCGACAGGGATCGTGGGTGGCTACACCTTC.

The chain has TRBV7-2 and TRBJ2-1, with TRBD2 matching 13 bases. CDR1 SGHTA and CDR2 FQGNSA come from the germline V gene. The CDR3 has 19 amino acids. J was trimmed by 5 bases and V by 1 base; bases with no gene match: 11. CDR3 sequence (DNA): TGTGCCAGCAGCTTAGTTGAGGGACTAGCGGGAATCGGCGACAATGAGCAGTTCTTC. The encoded protein is CASSLVEGLAGIGDNEQFF.

DNA of the CDR3: TGCGCCAGCAGTGAGTCGGCGAGCGGGAGTGTCTCCTACGAGCAGTACTTC. It translates to CASSESASGSVSYEQYF. The V call is TRBV10-2, the J call TRBJ2-7; TRBD2 aligns across 8 bases. Germline lookup yields CDR1 WSHSY and CDR2 SAAADI. Unmatched junction bases numbered 7, after V lost 0 bases and J lost 0 bases. The CDR3 sequence is 17 residues long.

A few counts support this clone. This rearrangement joins TRBV6-6 to TRBJ1-1; D unclear. CDR3 length equals 10 residues. V lost 10 bases and J lost 11, with 14 bases in between. Germline CDR1 reads MNHNY; CDR2 reads SVGAGI (reference sequence). CDR3 residues: CATRAGHAFF. CDR3 DNA sequence: TGTGCCACCCGTGCAGGTCATGCTTTCTTT.

V is TRBV5-4 and J is TRBJ1-1; D remains ambiguous. V dropped 2 bases and J dropped 2 bases, with 7 bases sitting between them. The germline V gene has CDR1 SGHNT and CDR2 YYREEE (reference sequence). CDR3 length: 13 amino acids. The CDR3 DNA reads as TGTGCCAGCAGCTTTGCAGGCAACACTGAAGCTTTCTTT. Protein: CASSFAGNTEAFF.